This record concerns one TCR beta chain sequence. Clones were read by immunoSEQ multiplex PCR, and TCRdb kept only the in-frame ones, dropping some. In the table there are some 48,000 clones, approximately 88% of which are singletons. The entry originates in a study of blood T cell repertoires in COVID-19. The wider study: T cells, B-cell-depleted T cells, or PBMCs provided the cDNA or gDNA that served as material.

The germline V and J ends were trimmed by 11 bases and 5 bases, with 19 bases remaining between them. CDR3 length: 13 residues. CDR1 is MGHDK, CDR2 SYGVNS, per germline. The V and J genes are TRBV25-1 and TRBJ2-7; weak D call: TRBD1 (5 bases). The sample consisted of peripheral blood. This receptor was taken from a human donor in a cohort sampled during active COVID-19. In DNA form, the CDR3 reads TGTGCCGCAGGGCAGGGTCCCACCAACGAGCAGTACTTC. It yields the protein CAAGQGPTNEQYF.